The T cell receptor beta chain under discussion was sequenced for a study of ipilimumab plus nivolumab after autologous stem cell transplantation. In the study overall: Median doses per patient: about five ipilimumab, fewer than ten nivolumab.

Starting 14 to 28 days after autologous transplant, ipilimumab 1 mg/kg was given. Through week 26, nivolumab 3 mg/kg IV was given weeks 1, 4, 7, 10, then biweekly. Study outcomes and limitations: The authors say TCR, Treg and microbiome findings warrant further study.

Clones were read by immunoSEQ multiplex PCR, and TCRdb kept only the in-frame ones, dropping some. This sample has tens of thousands of clones, with about 91% found just once. The CDR3 contains 18 residues. The ends were cut back, 0 bases at V and 4 bases at J, with 19 bases in the middle. From germline, CDR1 is SQVTM and CDR2 ANQGSEA. About this clone itself: The antigen is unknown.

The genes are TRBV29-1 and TRBJ2-6; D is perhaps TRBD1 (6 bases). The sequences come from PBMCs, collected in a trial of ipilimumab plus nivolumab as post-transplant consolidation. This TCR derives from a male donor with multiple myeloma. This chain's CDR3 is CSVEDPIRDIPGANVLTF. CDR3 nucleotide sequence: TGCAGCGTTGAAGATCCCATTCGGGACATTCCAGGGGCCAACGTCCTGACTTTC.